This T cell receptor beta chain was found in a study of human T cells and chemical hapten exposure. Study observations and caveats: Donors, who had alopecia, may show an immune response that differs from healthy people's. No change in TCRs above 1 in 1000 frequency was produced by DPC sensitization.

The CDR3 loop spans 14 amino acids. With V trimmed by 6 bases and J by 3 bases, 8 bases remained unmatched. Germline V gene lookup returns CDR1 SQVTM and CDR2 ANQGSEA. This clonotype has more than one count but fewer than ten. Its antigen is unknown. A single record per CDR3 protein comes from TCRdb applying MiXCR to the RACE reads. The profile covers about 180,000 distinct CDR3 sequences, with 25% to 35% appearing a single time and about 2.7% taken by the ten largest. Time point in this sample: pre-sensitization, week 0. Treatment denoted: therapeutic diphenylcyclopropenone sensitization with weekly scalp DPC.

Material: whole blood, obtained in connection with sensitization to the hapten diphenylcyclopropenone (DPC). This TCR was sampled from a woman aged 25 to 39 with alopecia areata. Some clones in this sample may be carry-over from other donors' samples. The chain recombines TRBV29-1 with TRBJ2-7, with 10 bases aligning to TRBD1. The CDR3 here is CSVGAGTGVYEQYF. The CDR3 DNA sequence: TGCAGCGTCGGAGCCGGGACAGGGGTCTACGAGCAGTACTTC.